The T cell receptor beta chain described here comes from a study of identical twins. General study results and limits: Fewer insertions marked abundant cord blood beta clonotypes; young adult naive trended weakly, memory not at all. Out-of-frame alpha sequences shared between twins exhibited an excess of low generation probability. Beta out-of-frame sequences showed weaker excess twin sharing.

The germline CDR1 and CDR2 sequences are KGHDR and SFDVKD. Trimming took off 4 bases at V and 10 bases at J, with 19 bases between the two ends. This CDR3 contains 15 residues. This clonotype was detected a few times. Its cognate antigen is unknown. Template switching (which added a universal primer site) was used, and cDNA carried unique molecular identifiers. TCRdb reanalysed the 5' RACE reads using MiXCR and keeps one entry per CDR3 protein. Of more than 200,000 distinct CDR3 sequences in the sample, less than 10% were seen once. The chain couples TRBV24-1 to TRBJ2-1; possible D gene TRBD2, 6 bases. The sequenced material came from memory (CD45RO+) T cells sorted from blood. The clonotype was recovered from a woman aged 18-35 years in good health. CDR3 residues: CATSDPTSSNKEQFF. In DNA, the CDR3 is TGTGCCACCAGTGACCCGACTAGTTCGAATAAAGAGCAGTTCTTC.